The table lists the clone carrying this TCR beta chain with a few counts. Its antigen is currently unknown. Germline assignment: CDR1 SEHNR and CDR2 FQNEAQ (reference sequence). The V end was cut by 4 bases, the J end by 5 bases, with 14 bases between. This CDR3 has 15 residues. This entry comes from a study of shared clonotypes between healthy human individuals. Regarding the study as a whole: The study found lower generation probabilities in non-shared clonotypes than in those shared by all four donors. Only blood was sampled; tissue repertoires likely differ.

The assay ran at deep level. Approximately 220 ng DNA, 30,000 or so T cell genomes, went into each sorted-subset replicate PCR. Assay used: immunoSEQ multiplex PCR; TCRdb lists only in-frame clones, some missing. The sample has 2 million to 3 million clones, roughly 92% seen once. V gene TRBV7-9 combines with J gene TRBJ1-4, with a weak D call TRBD1 (6 bases). Sequenced input: naive CD4+ T cells sorted from blood. The subset: CD45RA+ positively selected. This clonotype was obtained from a man aged 18 to 30 in good health. The CDR3 spells CASSWMGQTNEKLFF. The CDR3 bases are TGTGCCAGCAGCTGGATGGGACAAACAAATGAAAAACTGTTTTTT.